The 26 T cell receptor beta chains reported below all come from one sample, sequenced in a study of cytomegalovirus exposure and HLA in healthy donors. The PCR used 60 Vbeta and 13 Jbeta primers. The protocol was immunoSEQ multiplex PCR, while the TCRdb copy is restricted to in-frame clones and leaves out a portion. The table shows approximately 150,000 clones, with 60% to 80% occurring only once. Material for sequencing was PBMCs. These receptors were collected from a woman aged 40-49 years in good health and CMV-seronegative.

This CDR3 is CASSSERGGRKDTQYF. CDR3 nucleotides: TGTGCCAGCAGCTCAGAGCGGGGGGGCCGCAAAGATACGCAGTATTTT. The V and J genes are TRBV4-2 and TRBJ2-3; 10 bases line up with TRBD2. The V gene's germline CDR1 is LGHNA and CDR2 YNFKEQ. The trim removed 5 bases at V and 5 bases at J, leaving 10 bases unmatched. The CDR3 is 16 amino acids.

The chain recombines TRBV19 with TRBJ2-7, with 9 bases aligning to TRBD1. CDR1 LNHDA and CDR2 SQIVND come from the germline V gene (reference sequence). Unmatched junction bases numbered 10, after V lost 7 bases and J lost 6 bases. The CDR3 sequence is 14 residues long. Here the CDR3 DNA reads TGTGCCAGTATGGCCCGGGACAGGGTCCGCGAGCAGTACTTC. Its protein is CASMARDRVREQYF.

This clone was found a few times. This sequence joins TRBV4-3 and TRBJ2-2; TRBD2 matches at 8 bases. V lost 4 bases to trimming and J lost 6 bases; unmatched junction nucleotides: 10. The CDR3 length is 16 residues. The germline CDR1 and CDR2 sequences are LGHNA and YSLEER. DNA for the CDR3: TGCGCCAGCAGCCCGTTATGGGCGGGAGGCCCCGGGGAGCTGTTTTTT. Amino acids: CASSPLWAGGPGELFF.

The chain couples TRBV10-3 to TRBJ1-2; D may be TRBD1 (5 bases). CDR1 and CDR2 from the germline V gene are ENHRY and SYGVKD. The CDR3 extends over 13 amino acids. The V end lost 10 bases, the J end lost 5 bases, and 17 bases lay between the germline ends. CDR3 protein: CATRPTELYGYTF. CDR3 nucleotides: TGTGCCACACGCCCGACAGAACTATATGGCTACACCTTC.

The chain uses TRBV27 and TRBJ2-6, with 9 bases identical to TRBD1. After removal of 6 bases from V and 4 bases from J, the junction contained 13 bases not matched to a gene. Germline V gene lookup returns CDR1 MNHEY and CDR2 SMNVEV (reference sequence). This CDR3 is built from 18 residues. The CDR3 bases are TGTGCCAGCAGGGTACACCGGGACAGGGCCTCCGGGGCCAACGTCCTGACTTTC. Translating gives CASRVHRDRASGANVLTF.

This sequence joins TRBV19 and TRBJ2-2; 8 bases match TRBD1. The CDR3 has 15 residues. CDR1 LNHDA and CDR2 SQIVND come from the germline V gene (reference sequence). Trimming removed 6 bases from V and 4 bases from J; junction bases left unmatched: 7. The CDR3 region is CASSNRGYGTGELFF. CDR3 coding DNA: TGTGCCAGTAGCAACAGGGGGTACGGCACCGGGGAGCTGTTTTTT.

The rearrangement uses TRBV11-2 and TRBJ2-1, with D unresolved. Germline V lookup: CDR1 SGHAT, CDR2 FQNNGV. The CDR3 runs 14 residues. V was pared by 8 bases and J by 4 bases, with 15 bases between. The DNA of the CDR3 is TGTGCCAGCTCCCCTGGGCCGTCATACAATGAGCAGTTCTTC. Protein sequence: CASSPGPSYNEQFF. Drawing the rest from reference TRBV11-2 and TRBJ2-1, the complete variable domain is EAGVAQSPRYKIIEKRQSVAFWCNPISGHATLYWYQQILGQGPKLLIQFQNNGVVDDSQLPKDRFSAERLKGVDSTLKIQPAKLEDSAVYLCASSPGPSYNEQFFGPGTRLTVL.

This rearrangement joins TRBV6-6 to TRBJ2-3; possible D gene TRBD1, 6 bases. Germline V lookup: CDR1 MNHNY, CDR2 SVGAGI (reference sequence). The length of the CDR3 is 14 residues. Trimming took 8 bases from V and 2 from J, leaving 14 bases between them. The CDR3 DNA follows: TGTGCCAGCCGGTGGGGGCCCGACACAGATACGCAGTATTTT. Translated, it gives CASRWGPDTDTQYF.

The V and J genes are TRBV7-5 and TRBJ2-2; TRBD2, the table's D call, lacks a check against the DNA. TRBV7-5 is shown as a pseudogene. CDR3 length equals 16 residues. CDR3 region: CARSLQLAGRTGELFF. CDR3 DNA sequence: TGTGCCAGAAGCCTTCAACTAGCGGGAAGGACCGGGGAGCTGTTTTTT.

This chain joins TRBV29-1 and TRBJ1-1; D call uncertain. The germline V gene encodes CDR1 SQVTM and CDR2 ANQGSEA. V was clipped by 8 bases and J by 5 bases, with 15 bases between them. The CDR3 is 12 residues long. DNA for the CDR3: TGCAGCATTTGGGGAGGAGGAACTGAAGCTTTCTTT. It specifies CSIWGGGTEAFF. The full variable domain, completed using reference TRBV29-1 and TRBJ1-1, is SAVISQKPSRDICQRGTSLTIQCQVDSQVTMMFWYRQQPGQSLTLIATANQGSEATYESGFVIDKFPISRPNLTFSTLTVSNMSPEDSSIYLCSIWGGGTEAFFGQGTRLTVV.

The chain has TRBV12-5 and TRBJ2-1; 11 bases agree with TRBD1. The CDR3 has 16 amino acids. The J segment lost 8 bases and the V segment lost 5 bases, leaving 11 bases of the junction unmatched. The germline V gene has CDR1 LGHNT and CDR2 FRNRAP. CDR3 nucleotide sequence: TGTGCTAGTGGTCCCAACGTCGGGACAGGGGGTGATGAGCAGTTCTTC. As protein: CASGPNVGTGGDEQFF.

The CDR3 loop is CASSLVAAIGEQYF. The CDR3 DNA reads TGTGCCAGCAGCTTAGTGGCGGCTATCGGTGAGCAGTACTTC. The chain carries TRBV7-2 and TRBJ2-7; D is ambiguous. There are 14 residues in the CDR3. In germline, CDR1 is SGHTA, CDR2 FQGNSA. Trimming left V 1 base short and J 7 bases short, with 14 bases between. Full variable domain (remainder filled in from reference TRBV7-2 and TRBJ2-7): GAGVSQSPSNKVTEKGKDVELRCDPISGHTALYWYRQSLGQGLEFLIYFQGNSAPDKSGLPSDRFSAERTGGSVSTLTIQRTQQEDSAVYLCASSLVAAIGEQYFGPGTRLTVT.

V gene TRBV9 combines with J gene TRBJ2-6; 8 nucleotides agree with TRBD2. Germline V gives CDR1 SGDLS, CDR2 YYNGEE. The CDR3 consists of 17 residues. J lost 0 bases, V lost 1 base, and 3 bases had no gene match. CDR3 loop: CASSVRAGDSGANVLTF. The CDR3 nucleotides read TGTGCCAGCAGCGTACGAGCGGGGGACTCTGGGGCCAACGTCCTGACTTTC.

The J gene is TRBJ1-5, the V gene TRBV7-8; D remains unclear. The CDR3 contains 14 residues. Deletions cut 5 bases from V and 0 bases from J, with 8 bases between. The germline V gene has CDR1 SGHVS and CDR2 FQNEAQ. This CDR3 is CASSVPYSNQPQHF. As DNA, the CDR3 is TGTGCCAGCAGCGTCCCTTATAGCAATCAGCCCCAGCATTTT.

The V gene is TRBV4-1, the J gene TRBJ2-1; TRBD2 aligns across 9 bases. V shed 5 bases, J shed 4 bases, and the junction held 6 bases outside the gene matches. CDR3 length: 15 residues. Germline V gene lookup returns CDR1 MGHRA and CDR2 YSYEKL. CDR3 coding DNA: TGCGCCAGCAGCGCAAGCGGGGGGCCGTACAATGAGCAGTTCTTC. Its protein product is CASSASGGPYNEQFF.

The rearrangement uses TRBV7-2 and TRBJ2-3, with 9 positions matching TRBD2. The ends lost 1 base at V and 4 bases at J; junction bases unmatched: 9. This CDR3 has 17 residues. Germline loops: CDR1 SGHTA, CDR2 FQGNSA. CDR3 sequence reads: CASSLVLSGRGSDTQYF. The CDR3 nucleotides are TGTGCCAGCAGCTTAGTACTTAGCGGGAGAGGTTCAGATACGCAGTATTTT.

The rearrangement links TRBV5-1 to TRBJ1-5, with 9 bases aligning to TRBD1. Germline V CDR1 and CDR2: SGHRS, YFSETQ. The V and J ends lost 0 bases and 2 bases, in that order; junction bases with no gene match: 0. There are 15 residues in the CDR3. In nucleotides, the CDR3 is TGCGCCAGCAGCTTGGGGACAGGGGGCAATCAGCCCCAGCATTTT. This encodes CASSLGTGGNQPQHF.

Of note for this clone: A read error may produce the germline difference seen at one junction end. The chain combines TRBV7-2 with TRBJ1-1; D unclear. The CDR3 extends over 13 amino acids. Looked up from germline, CDR1 is SGHTA and CDR2 is FQGNSA. CDR3 residues: CASCFNRNTEAFF. The CDR3 coding sequence is TGTGCCAGCTGCTTTAACAGGAACACTGAAGCTTTCTTT.

The rearrangement joins TRBV19 to TRBJ2-7, with 9 bases aligning to TRBD1. Trimming at V came to 4 bases and at J to 9 bases, leaving 7 bases not matched to a gene. The CDR3 length is 13 residues. Germline V gives CDR1 LNHDA, CDR2 SQIVND (reference sequence). Written as DNA, the CDR3 is TGTGCCAGTAGTACCACAGGGGGCGCGGGGCAGTACTTC. Protein sequence: CASSTTGGAGQYF.

This clone was counted a single time. This chain uses TRBV7-9 with TRBJ1-5, with D possibly TRBD1 on 6 matching bases. V was pared by 5 bases and J by 0 bases, with 8 bases between. Germline V gene sequence: CDR1 SEHNR, CDR2 FQNEAQ (reference sequence). There are 14 residues in the CDR3. The CDR3 nucleotides read TGTGCCAGCAGCCGGACAGCTAGCAATCAGCCCCAGCATTTT. Its translation: CASSRTASNQPQHF.

This clone has a handful of counts. V gene TRBV7-2 combines with J gene TRBJ2-2; maybe TRBD1 (6 bases). CDR3 size: 13 residues. Germline values: CDR1 SGHTA, CDR2 FQGNSA. Between the trimmed V and J ends, which lost 5 bases and 5 bases, there was a span of 9 bases. CDR3 nucleotide sequence: TGTGCCAGCAGCCTTACAGGGACCGGGGAGCTGTTTTTT. Amino acids: CASSLTGTGELFF. The variable domain in full, with the rest retrieved from reference TRBV7-2 and TRBJ2-2, is GAGVSQSPSNKVTEKGKDVELRCDPISGHTALYWYRQSLGQGLEFLIYFQGNSAPDKSGLPSDRFSAERTGGSVSTLTIQRTQQEDSAVYLCASSLTGTGELFFGEGSRLTVL.

This clone showed up just once. The chain recombines TRBV25-1 with TRBJ2-3; 7 bases are shared with TRBD2. Germline CDR1 and CDR2: MGHDK and SYGVNS. CDR3 length: 14 amino acids. V dropped 8 bases and J dropped 3; count of bases not matched to a gene: 8. CDR3 in amino acids: CASQTSLSTDTQYF. The CDR3 DNA reads as TGTGCCAGCCAGACTAGCCTCTCAACAGATACGCAGTATTTT.

This chain links TRBV19 with TRBJ1-1; 7 nucleotides agree with TRBD1. V was clipped by 5 bases and J by 0 bases; unmatched bases: 9. CDR1 LNHDA and CDR2 SQIVND come from the germline V gene (reference sequence). The CDR3 loop spans 16 amino acids. The CDR3 reads CASSPRTGSMNTEAFF. CDR3 nucleotide sequence: TGTGCCAGTAGTCCTAGGACAGGATCCATGAACACTGAAGCTTTCTTT.

This sequence joins TRBV5-1 and TRBJ2-7; 7 bases line up with TRBD1. Unmatched junction bases numbered 9, after V lost 2 bases and J lost 4 bases. This CDR3 has 15 residues. Germline CDR1 is SGHRS and CDR2 is YFSETQ. The CDR3 sequence is CASSFQPGQPYEQYF. The CDR3 DNA sequence: TGCGCCAGCAGCTTTCAACCGGGACAGCCATACGAGCAGTACTTC. Full variable domain (rest looked up from reference TRBV5-1 and TRBJ2-7): KAGVTQTPRYLIKTRGQQVTLSCSPISGHRSVSWYQQTPGQGLQFLFEYFSETQRNKGNFPGRFSGRQFSNSRSEMNVSTLELGDSALYLCASSFQPGQPYEQYFGPGTRLTVT.

This clone occurred once. V and J are TRBV5-1 and TRBJ1-3; 8 bases fit TRBD1. CDR1 is SGHRS, CDR2 YFSETQ, per germline. J lost 0 bases, V lost 0 bases, and 2 bases had no gene match. This CDR3 has 16 residues. This CDR3 is CASSLGGQGSGNTIYF. The CDR3 nucleotides read TGCGCCAGCAGCTTGGGTGGACAGGGCTCTGGAAACACCATATATTTT.

The chain recombines TRBV10-3 with TRBJ2-3, with D perhaps matching TRBD2 (6 bases). The germline CDR1 and CDR2 sequences are ENHRY and SYGVKD. This CDR3 spans 13 amino acids. V gave up 11 bases and J gave up 2 bases, with 14 bases separating them. This CDR3 reads CALRGTPTDTQYF. In DNA form, the CDR3 reads TGTGCCCTCCGGGGGACCCCCACAGATACGCAGTATTTT.